This T cell receptor beta chain originates from a study of cytomegalovirus exposure and HLA in healthy donors. Study-wide points: Later analysis demonstrated an association between a missense DCLRE1C variant and TCR beta V- and J-gene trimming. Analyses of presence/absence relied on an assumption of roughly uniform sequencing depth across donors. An analysis was carried out later, and it reportedly showed fewer N-insertions in an Asian-associated ancestry cluster than the approximately 680-donor mean.

V lost 5 bases and J lost 4, with 24 bases in between. There are 18 residues in the CDR3. Germline V CDR1 and CDR2: LNHDA, SQIVND (reference sequence). PCR was performed using 60 Vbeta and 13 Jbeta primers. TCRdb's table, derived via immunoSEQ multiplex PCR, lists solely in-frame clones and lacks some. This sample yields some 100,000 clones, of which approximately 75% are seen a single time; 4.9% belongs to the top ten. A word on this clone: Its antigen is not identified.

The receptor's source is a man in his fifties in good health and CMV-seropositive. This chain links TRBV19 with TRBJ1-5; TRBD1 is a possible D gene (5 bases). Sequencing was performed on PBMCs. CDR3 nucleotides: TGTGCCAGTAGTTCAACATCGCGAGGACACCTTGGGAATCAGCCCCAGCATTTT. Amino acids: CASSSTSRGHLGNQPQHF.